The next 13 T cell receptor beta chains were all read from a single sample in a study of T cell responses to AZD1222 COVID-19 vaccine. TCRdb keeps only in-frame clones here, not all; method: immunoSEQ multiplex PCR. The table has 150,000 to 200,000 clones, approximately 95% seen once. Sequencing was performed on peripheral blood, taken 28 days after the second AZD1222 dose. The source is an adult who received the AZD1222 COVID-19 vaccine.

The V and J genes are TRBV19 and TRBJ2-3; D ambiguous. From germline, CDR1 is LNHDA and CDR2 SQIVND (reference sequence). This CDR3 contains 14 residues. Between the trimmed V and J ends, which lost 1 base and 0 bases, there was a span of 5 bases. CDR3 DNA: TGTGCCAGTAGTATAGGCGCAAGCACAGATACGCAGTATTTT. Translation gives CASSIGASTDTQYF.

The chain links TRBV19 to TRBJ1-4; D unclear. CDR1 and CDR2 (germline): LNHDA, SQIVND (reference sequence). The V end was cut by 6 bases, the J end by 4 bases, with 9 bases between. The CDR3 extends over 13 amino acids. DNA of the CDR3: TGTGCCAGTAGGGGGAACCGTAATGAAAAACTGTTTTTT. As protein: CASRGNRNEKLFF.

This CDR3 is CASSPLPGQQNYGYTF. The CDR3 region has the DNA TGTGCCAGCTCACCCCTCCCGGGACAGCAAAACTATGGCTACACCTTC. The chain combines TRBV18 with TRBJ1-2; 7 bases agree with TRBD1. With V trimmed by 3 bases and J by 2 bases, 9 bases remained unmatched. CDR3 length: 16 amino acids. Germline values: CDR1 KGHSH, CDR2 LQKENI. Combining the CDR3 with reference TRBV18 and TRBJ1-2 gives the whole variable domain NAGVMQNPRHLVRRRGQEARLRCSPMKGHSHVYWYRQLPEEGLKFMVYLQKENIIDESGMPKERFSAEFPKEGPSILRIQQVVRGDSAAYFCASSPLPGQQNYGYTFGSGTRLTVV.

This chain joins TRBV10-2 and TRBJ1-1, with 10 bases fitting TRBD1. V lost 4 bases, J lost 5 bases, and 13 bases stayed unmatched. The CDR3 loop spans 17 amino acids. Germline loops: CDR1 WSHSY, CDR2 SAAADI. The CDR3, as DNA: TGCGCCAGCAGTGGACAGGGGGCGAGGAGTCGAGATACTGAAGCTTTCTTT. This sequence encodes CASSGQGARSRDTEAFF.

The rearrangement links TRBV29-1 to TRBJ2-2; no reliable D call. The CDR3 spans 14 residues. CDR1 SQVTM and CDR2 ANQGSEA come from the germline V gene. Trimming pared 1 base from V and 3 bases from J, leaving 9 bases between. CDR3 amino acids: CSVEVFRDTGELFF. CDR3 nucleotides: TGCAGCGTTGAAGTTTTTCGTGACACCGGGGAGCTGTTTTTT.

CDR3: CASSQALSGNTIYF. The CDR3 DNA follows: TGTGCCAGCAGCCAGGCCCTCTCTGGAAACACCATATATTTT. V usage is TRBV3-1 (or the pseudogene TRBV3-2) and J usage is TRBJ1-3, with D unclear. This CDR3 contains 14 residues. Germline-derived CDR1 and CDR2 are LGHDT and YNNKEL (reference sequence). The V end was cut by 3 bases, the J end by 0 bases, with 6 bases between.

The chain employs TRBV5-4 and TRBJ2-5, with 7 bases that match TRBD1. J gave up 3 bases and V 4 bases, and 3 bases lay outside the gene matches. The CDR3 loop spans 13 amino acids. The germline V gene encodes CDR1 SGHNT and CDR2 YYREEE (reference sequence). CDR3 coding DNA: TGTGCCAGCAGCCGCGGACAGGAAGAGACCCAGTACTTC. Residues: CASSRGQEETQYF. The full variable domain, rest sourced from reference TRBV5-4 and TRBJ2-5, is ETGVTQSPTHLIKTRGQQVTLRCSSQSGHNTVSWYQQALGQGPQFIFQYYREEENGRGNFPPRFSGLQFPNYSSELNVNALELDDSALYLCASSRGQEETQYFGPGTRLLVL.

V is TRBV7-2 and J is TRBJ1-6; 7 nucleotides agree with TRBD1. Trimming took 7 bases from V and 7 from J; bases not matched to a gene: 7. CDR1 SGHTA and CDR2 FQGNSA come from the germline V gene. This CDR3 contains 14 residues. CDR3 coding DNA: TGTGCCAGCAAAGGACAGGTGAACAATTCACCCCTCCACTTT. Protein: CASKGQVNNSPLHF.

The gene calls are TRBV7-3 and TRBJ2-3; D unclear. Trimming shortened V by 2 bases and J by 0 bases, and 3 bases separated the two germline ends. CDR3 length: 13 amino acids. Germline-derived CDR1 and CDR2 are SGHTA and FQGTGA. The DNA of the CDR3 is TGTGCCAGCAGCTTATTGAGCACAGATACGCAGTATTTT. It specifies CASSLLSTDTQYF.

V and J are TRBV14 and TRBJ2-3, with 7 bases identical to TRBD1. V shed 3 bases and J 1 base; nucleotides not matched to a gene: 7. The CDR3 spans 16 residues. Germline CDR1 reads SGHDN; CDR2 reads FVKESK. The CDR3 DNA sequence: TGTGCCAGCAGCCAGGGTCGGGACAGTGGCACAGATACGCAGTATTTT. This sequence encodes CASSQGRDSGTDTQYF. The whole variable domain, remainder taken from reference TRBV14 and TRBJ2-3, is EAGVTQFPSHSVIEKGQTVTLRCDPISGHDNLYWYRRVMGKEIKFLLHFVKESKQDESGMPNNRFLAERTGGTYSTLKVQPAELEDSGVYFCASSQGRDSGTDTQYFGPGTRLTVL.

The chain carries TRBV28 and TRBJ1-2; D is possibly TRBD1 (5 bases). This CDR3 is 13 amino acids long. The V gene's germline CDR1 is MDHEN and CDR2 SYDVKM. V lost 6 bases, J lost 8 bases, and 16 bases lay in between. CDR3 region: CASRATVPLGYTF. In nucleotides, the CDR3 is TGTGCCAGCAGAGCGACAGTCCCCCTAGGCTACACCTTC.

This clone turned up a few times. V is TRBV6-5 and J is TRBJ1-2; D possibly corresponds to TRBD1 (5 bases). Trimming took 7 bases from V and 3 from J, leaving 12 bases between them. Germline V CDR1 and CDR2: MNHEY, SVGAGI. CDR3 length: 13 amino acids. The CDR3 DNA follows: TGTGCCAGCATAGTTCCGGGGGACTATGGCTACACCTTC. Translation gives CASIVPGDYGYTF.

The rearrangement links TRBV2 to TRBJ2-5; D could derive from TRBD1 or TRBD2 (6 bases each). Germline assignment: CDR1 SNHLY and CDR2 FYNNEI. V lost 4 bases, J lost 6 bases, and 15 bases lay in between. The CDR3 extends over 14 amino acids. CDR3 bases: TGTGCCAGCAGTGCCGAGTGGGGGGCGCAGACCCAGTACTTC. This encodes CASSAEWGAQTQYF.